This section outlines one TCR beta chain sequence together with its context. Per the original data handling: Using reference gene primer amplification, nucleated cell counts were estimated. Repertoires were generated with immunoSEQ multiplex PCR, while TCRdb's copy carries only in-frame clones and drops some. From that table come the V and J calls and clone size; the DNA was used to work out D and trimming. This sample has 160,000 or so clones; around 75% occur once, and the top ten carry approximately 15%. This entry comes from a study of blood T cell repertoires in COVID-19. Overall study: The United States, Italy and Spain supplied acute and convalescent COVID-19 samples. Nucleic acid was either cDNA or gDNA, and it came from T cells, B-cell-depleted T cells, or PBMCs.

J gave up 2 bases and V 6 bases, and 2 bases lay outside the gene matches. Germline V gene lookup returns CDR1 MNHEY and CDR2 SVGAGI. The CDR3 is made up of 14 amino acids. This sequence originates from an elderly woman with acute or convalescent COVID-19. Source material: peripheral blood. This chain joins TRBV6-5 and TRBJ1-4; TRBD1 matches 8 bases. CDR3 sequence: CASSRDRTNEKLFF. The CDR3 DNA is TGTGCCAGCAGCCGGGACAGGACTAATGAAAAACTGTTTTTT.